A single sample is the source of the 20 T cell receptor beta chains below, sequenced in a study. TCRdb itself ran the RT-PCR reads through MiXCR, one entry per CDR3 protein. The table records about 680,000 distinct CDR3 sequences, 14% of them present only once. Sequencing input: memory CD4+ T cells from blood. These receptor sequences come from a female donor in good health, serving as a healthy control.

The DNA for the CDR3 is TGTGCCTGGAGTCCCGGACAGGCTTATGGCTACACCTTC. Its translation: CAWSPGQAYGYTF. This rearrangement joins TRBV30 to TRBJ1-2; 7 bases fit TRBD1. Germline-derived CDR1 and CDR2 are GTSNPN and SVGIG (reference sequence). V was clipped by 2 bases and J by 5 bases; unmatched bases: 5. The CDR3 has 13 residues.

The rearrangement uses TRBV20-1 and TRBJ1-1; 7 positions agree with TRBD1. Looked up from germline, CDR1 is DFQATT and CDR2 is SNEGSKA (reference sequence). V shed 6 bases, J shed 3 bases, and the junction held 10 bases outside the gene matches. The CDR3 consists of 14 residues. CDR3 region: CSARKGARDTEAFF. The CDR3 DNA is TGCAGTGCCCGGAAGGGGGCAAGAGACACTGAAGCTTTCTTT.

This clonotype was detected a few times. The rearrangement links TRBV7-9 to TRBJ1-5, with a possible D match to TRBD1 (6 bases). The CDR3 covers 15 residues. Per germline, CDR1 SEHNR and CDR2 FQNEAQ (reference sequence). V lost 1 base, J lost 5 bases, and 12 bases lay in between. The CDR3 region is CASSLGGGPYQPQHF. CDR3 DNA sequence: TGTGCCAGCAGCTTAGGAGGGGGGCCTTATCAGCCCCAGCATTTT.

This clonotype was observed at least ten times. The chain couples TRBV6-5 to TRBJ1-6, with D maybe TRBD1 (5 bases). V was cut by 0 bases and J by 13 bases, with 10 bases left in between. Germline assignment: CDR1 MNHEY and CDR2 SVGAGI. CDR3 length: 13 residues. The CDR3 loop reads CASSYSRPGPLHF. CDR3 coding DNA: TGTGCCAGCAGTTACTCGCGTCCAGGGCCCCTCCACTTT.

This clonotype was counted ten times or more. The rearrangement joins TRBV29-1 to TRBJ2-7; a possible D gene is TRBD1 (6 bases). With 4 bases removed from V and 6 bases from J, the gap between germline ends came to 19 bases. Germline V gene lookup returns CDR1 SQVTM and CDR2 ANQGSEA. There are 14 residues in the CDR3. As DNA, the CDR3 is TGCAGCGTTGGCCTAGGACAGTCCCCTCGCGAGCAGTACTTC. This codes for CSVGLGQSPREQYF.

The chain recombines TRBV10-3 with TRBJ1-1; 7 bases match TRBD1. The V segment lost 7 bases and the J segment 4 bases; nucleotides outside the gene matches: 6. The CDR3 is 13 residues long. Per the germline V gene, CDR1 is ENHRY and CDR2 is SYGVKD. CDR3 nucleotide sequence: TGTGCCATCAACAGGGGTGGGAGCACTGAAGCTTTCTTT. It encodes CAINRGGSTEAFF.

The table lists this clonotype with a few counts. The chain recombines TRBV20-1 with TRBJ2-1; a possible D gene is TRBD2 (5 bases). Per the germline V gene, CDR1 is DFQATT and CDR2 is SNEGSKA (reference sequence). The CDR3 length is 14 residues. The V end lost 1 base, the J end lost 5 bases, and 12 bases lay between the germline ends. This CDR3 reads CSARAGEGHNEQFF. CDR3 bases: TGCAGTGCTAGAGCTGGAGAGGGCCACAATGAGCAGTTCTTC.

This clonotype appeared many times. The chain uses TRBV29-1 and TRBJ2-2; perhaps TRBD1 as D (6 bases). The ends were cut back, 6 bases at V and 0 bases at J, with 17 bases in the middle. Germline CDR1 and CDR2: SQVTM and ANQGSEA. This CDR3 is 16 amino acids long. CDR3 bases: TGCAGCGTAACTCCAGGGACACACACGAACACCGGGGAGCTGTTTTTT. This encodes CSVTPGTHTNTGELFF.

Ten or more counts support this clonotype. The V call is TRBV14, the J call TRBJ2-7, with 7 bases aligning to TRBD1. CDR1 and CDR2 from the germline V gene are SGHDN and FVKESK. With V trimmed by 5 bases and J by 8 bases, 9 bases remained unmatched. This CDR3 spans 13 amino acids. The CDR3: CASSFDPTGQQYF. In DNA, the CDR3 is TGTGCCAGCAGCTTTGATCCGACAGGGCAGCAGTACTTC.

The chain carries TRBV29-1 and TRBJ1-1; the D gene is possibly TRBD1 (5 bases). Germline assignment: CDR1 SQVTM and CDR2 ANQGSEA. The CDR3 runs 13 residues. Trimming removed 5 bases at V and 5 bases at J, with 15 bases between. The chain's CDR3 is CSVWWGGGTEAFF. As DNA, the CDR3 is TGCAGCGTTTGGTGGGGGGGTGGGACTGAAGCTTTCTTT.

The V gene is TRBV19, the J gene TRBJ1-5; D might be TRBD1 (6 bases). Germline V gives CDR1 LNHDA, CDR2 SQIVND (reference sequence). This CDR3 region has 12 residues. V was cut by 5 bases and J by 14 bases, with 16 bases left in between. The CDR3 sequence is CASSPSQGAKHF. The CDR3, as DNA: TGTGCCAGTAGTCCTTCACAGGGAGCCAAGCATTTT.

The J gene is TRBJ1-2, the V gene TRBV28; 10 bases align to TRBD1. This CDR3 is 14 amino acids long. CDR1 is MDHEN, CDR2 SYDVKM, per germline. With V trimmed by 2 bases and J by 8 bases, 5 bases remained unmatched. CDR3 sequence: CASSLRQGAVGYTF. The CDR3 DNA reads TGTGCCAGCAGTTTACGACAGGGGGCGGTCGGCTACACCTTC.

This clonotype came up a few times. The chain carries TRBV20-1 and TRBJ1-1, with a tentative D call TRBD1 (5 bases). CDR1 is DFQATT, CDR2 SNEGSKA, per germline (reference sequence). The CDR3 contains 13 residues. The V end was cut by 7 bases, the J end by 1 base, with 13 bases between. CDR3 loop: CSGNGGPNTEAFF. The CDR3 DNA reads as TGCAGTGGAAATGGGGGACCGAACACTGAAGCTTTCTTT.

This clonotype has more than one count but fewer than ten. This chain connects TRBV27 to TRBJ2-7; weak D call: TRBD1 (6 bases). CDR3 size: 16 residues. V was clipped by 3 bases and J by 2 bases, with 17 bases between them. Germline V gene data show CDR1 as MNHEY and CDR2 as SMNVEV (reference sequence). The CDR3, as DNA: TGTGCCAGCAGTTTCTATCGACAGGAACTTACCTACGAGCAGTACTTC. Its translation: CASSFYRQELTYEQYF.

This clonotype was picked up a small number of times. This chain connects TRBV20-1 to TRBJ2-1; D is perhaps TRBD1 (6 bases). Trimming took 6 bases from V and 8 from J, leaving 23 bases between them. The CDR3 extends over 15 amino acids. CDR1 DFQATT and CDR2 SNEGSKA come from the germline V gene (reference sequence). For the CDR3, the DNA is TGCAGTGCCAGGGATGGGACAAAAGTTCGCGATGAGCAGTTCTTC. Its translation: CSARDGTKVRDEQFF.

The V call is TRBV20-1, the J call TRBJ2-3, with D possibly matching TRBD2 (6 bases). There are 15 residues in the CDR3. Trimming took off 0 bases at V and 6 bases at J, with 16 bases between the two ends. Per the germline V gene, CDR1 is DFQATT and CDR2 is SNEGSKA (reference sequence). The CDR3 here is CSARDLRVGGDTQYF. In nucleotides, the CDR3 is TGCAGTGCTAGAGATCTCAGGGTGGGGGGTGATACGCAGTATTTT.

In this sample, this clonotype turned up a few times. V gene TRBV11-2 combines with J gene TRBJ1-2; tentatively, D is TRBD1 (6 bases). Germline V gene lookup returns CDR1 SGHAT and CDR2 FQNNGV. The germline V and J ends were trimmed by 0 bases and 8 bases, with 13 bases remaining between them. The CDR3 loop spans 14 amino acids. The CDR3 here is CASSLDRGAVGYTF. DNA of the CDR3: TGTGCCAGCAGCTTAGATAGGGGGGCAGTCGGCTACACCTTC.

This clonotype was found a few times. Written as DNA, the CDR3 is TGTGCCAGCAGCTTAGGAGGATCCGGGACGGGCACTGAAGCTTTCTTT. It specifies CASSLGGSGTGTEAFF. The V gene is TRBV7-2, the J gene TRBJ1-1; TRBD1 might be the D (5 bases). Trimming removed 1 base at V and 4 bases at J, with 16 bases between. The germline gives CDR1 SGHTA, CDR2 FQGNSA. This CDR3 spans 16 amino acids.

The chain has TRBV12-3 or TRBV12-4 and TRBJ2-3; tentatively, D is TRBD1 (6 bases). The CDR3 length is 14 residues. V lost 6 bases to trimming and J lost 6 bases, with 16 bases between them. The chain's CDR3 is CASRPDRGADTQYF. The CDR3 nucleotides are TGTGCCAGCAGGCCGGACAGAGGGGCGGATACGCAGTATTTT.

This clonotype was detected a few times. The chain employs TRBV6-2 or TRBV6-3 and TRBJ1-5; possible D gene TRBD1, 6 bases. V was cut by 0 bases and J by 0 bases, with 12 bases left in between. Germline CDR1 MNHEY, CDR2 SVGEGT. The length of the CDR3 is 17 residues. CDR3 region: CASSYSTGRNSNQPQHF. DNA for the CDR3: TGTGCCAGCAGTTACTCCACAGGGCGGAATAGCAATCAGCCCCAGCATTTT.